Sequencing of this TCR beta chain was carried out in a study of T cell repertoires and HLA-DP antigens. Regarding this clone: Antigen: not known.

Germline CDR1 and CDR2: MNHEY and SMNVEV (reference sequence). This CDR3 comprises 16 residues. V shed 3 bases and J shed 5 bases, with 17 bases lying between them. Only in-frame clones appear in the TCRdb table, and some are missing; sequencing was by immunoSEQ multiplex PCR. Here the sample spans around 110,000 clones, about 91% being singletons. This sequence joins TRBV27 and TRBJ2-1, with D possibly TRBD1 on 6 matching bases. This TCR was recovered from a woman younger than 35 in good health and CMV-seronegative. Specimen: CD4+ T cells from PBMCs. The chain's CDR3 is CASSFGGLTVNNEQFF. CDR3 in DNA: TGTGCCAGCAGTTTTGGGGGCCTTACAGTTAACAATGAGCAGTTCTTC.